The present T cell receptor beta chain was sequenced within a study of shared clonotypes between healthy human individuals. TCRdb's table, derived via immunoSEQ multiplex PCR, lists solely in-frame clones and lacks some. The table has 740,000 or so clones, around four fifths seen once. This clonotype was obtained from a woman between 25 and 40 years old in good health. Sequencing was carried out using memory CD4+ T cells sorted from blood. Subset of the sample: CD45RA-negative fraction.

CDR3 loop: CARSHTRQSIATNEKLFF. CDR3 coding DNA: TGTGCCAGGAGTCATACTCGACAGTCTATTGCAACTAATGAAAAACTGTTTTTT. The rearrangement links TRBV25-1 to TRBJ1-4; D is possibly TRBD1 (5 bases). The germline CDR1 and CDR2 sequences are MGHDK and SYGVNS. CDR3 length equals 18 residues. The V gene lost 9 bases and the J gene lost 0 bases, with 23 bases spanning the gap.